What follows is one TCR beta chain and its context. No antigen is known for it. The data stem from a study of OX40 agonist ivuxolimab in advanced cancers. In the study overall: Ivuxolimab, which is an agonistic anti-OX40 (CD134) antibody, was administered to the patients. The study's findings and limits: At 0.1 to 3.0 mg/kg and by week 6, clonal expansion occurred in CD4+ and CD8+ blood T cells.

The V end was cut by 3 bases, the J end by 1 base, with 9 bases between. CDR1 is KGHSH and CDR2 is LQKENI in the germline V gene. The CDR3 runs 14 residues. Blood sampling took place at baseline, cycle 4 day 1, and cycle 7 day 1. Assay used: immunoSEQ multiplex PCR; TCRdb lists only in-frame clones, some missing. The table includes about 32,000 clones, roughly 79% detected once. Sequencing was performed on CD4+ or CD8+ T cells sorted from blood, taken in a trial of the OX40 agonist ivuxolimab. The chain joins TRBV18 to TRBJ1-1; tentatively, D is TRBD1 (6 bases). The TCR originated in an adult with an advanced solid tumor such as melanoma, head and neck, liver or kidney cancer. CDR3 DNA: TGTGCCAGCTCACCGCTGGACAGGAACACTGAAGCTTTCTTT. Protein product: CASSPLDRNTEAFF.